This entry lists 22 T cell receptor beta chains sequenced from one sample in a study of molecular identifiers for immune sequencing clone quantification (dated by TCRdb to 2016 to 2018). Library preparation was by PCR. The run used a NextSeq 500. TCRdb redid the processing of the public reads, applying fastp at Q25 and MiXCR, and retained in-frame beta chains. Records with the same CDR3 protein are collapsed into one entry carrying the most frequent genes and DNA. The sample table shows 460,000 or so distinct CDR3 sequences, and about 26% are seen once. The ten largest clones capture around 0.76% of the sample. Sequencing input: naive CD8+ T cells from blood, with Jurkat cell RNA spiked in. What the cell subset or site label conveys for this sample: FACS-sorted CD8+CD4-CCR7+CD45RA+ naive T cells. The origin of the receptors is a human donor in good health. Some libraries in this study had Jurkat cell RNA spiked in.

Worth noting for this clonotype: A much larger clonotype is one base distant, so this may be a read error. The chain links TRBV13 to TRBJ1-2; TRBD1 might be the D (5 bases). The CDR3 extends over 13 amino acids. V was cut by 5 bases and J by 10 bases, with 17 bases left in between. Germline CDR1 reads PRHDT; CDR2 reads FYEKMQ (reference sequence). Here the CDR3 reads CASSPGRNSTYTF. The CDR3 coding sequence is TGTGCCAGCAGCCCGGGACGTAACTCCACCTACACCTTC.

This clonotype appeared many times. The chain recombines TRBV20-1 with TRBJ1-5, with unresolved D. Germline CDR1 and CDR2: DFQATT and SNEGSKA (reference sequence). The CDR3 extends over 13 amino acids. Trimming removed 1 base from V and 2 bases from J, with 6 bases in between. The CDR3 DNA reads as TGCAGTGCTAGAGCCCCGGGCAATCAGCCCCAGCATTTT. It yields the protein CSARAPGNQPQHF.

The chain couples TRBV5-8 to TRBJ1-5; no clear D gene. This CDR3 is 11 amino acids long. Germline CDR1 and CDR2: SGHTS and YDEGEE. V dropped 4 bases and J dropped 11 bases, with 10 bases sitting between them. The CDR3, as DNA: TGTGCCAGCAGCCTTCCTAATTCCCAGCATTTT. Translated, it gives CASSLPNSQHF.

A word on this clonotype: Since a much larger clone is just one base distant, this may be a read error. The chain couples TRBV7-9 to TRBJ1-1; D is possibly TRBD1 (5 bases). The CDR3 has 13 amino acids. The V and J ends lost 8 bases and 8 bases respectively, with 18 bases between them. The V gene's germline CDR1 is SEHNR and CDR2 FQNEAQ (reference sequence). In DNA, the CDR3 is TGTGCCAGCCAAAGCTCAGTTGGGGGAGAAGCTTTCTTT. This translates into CASQSSVGGEAFF. The complete variable domain, with remaining parts taken from reference TRBV7-9 and TRBJ1-1, reads DTGVSQNPRHKITKRGQNVTFRCDPISEHNRLYWYRQTLGQGPEFLTYFQNEAQLEKSRLLSDRFSAERPKGSFSTLEIQRTEQGDSAMYLCASQSSVGGEAFFGQGTRLTVV.

This clonotype was observed a handful of times. This chain connects TRBV30 to TRBJ2-5; D is perhaps TRBD1 or TRBD2 (5 bases each). The V gene's germline CDR1 is GTSNPN and CDR2 SVGIG (reference sequence). The CDR3 contains 13 residues. Trimming took off 0 bases at V and 4 bases at J, with 9 bases between the two ends. In nucleotides, the CDR3 is TGTGCCTGGAGTGTAATGAGGGGAGAGACCCAGTACTTC. It encodes CAWSVMRGETQYF.

This clonotype has only a few counts. This sequence joins TRBV19 and TRBJ2-1; the D is unclear. V was cut by 2 bases and J by 4 bases, with 12 bases left in between. This CDR3 contains 15 residues. Germline V gene lookup returns CDR1 LNHDA and CDR2 SQIVND (reference sequence). The CDR3 sequence: CASSILLDEYNEQFF. For the CDR3, the DNA is TGTGCCAGTAGTATACTTCTCGACGAGTACAATGAGCAGTTCTTC.

This clonotype was counted between two and nine times. The V call is TRBV6-1, the J call TRBJ2-7; TRBD1 agrees at 11 bases. V shed 6 bases and J 0 bases; nucleotides not matched to a gene: 7. Germline loops: CDR1 MNHNS, CDR2 SASEGT. This CDR3 spans 16 amino acids. The CDR3 nucleotides read TGTGCCAGCAGCGCCACCGGGACAGGGGGCTCCTACGAGCAGTACTTC. Protein sequence: CASSATGTGGSYEQYF.

This clonotype was detected only a few times. The V call is TRBV28, the J call TRBJ2-5; unclear D gene. Looked up from germline, CDR1 is MDHEN and CDR2 is SYDVKM. Deletions cut 2 bases from V and 3 bases from J, with 7 bases between. The CDR3 runs to 13 residues. The DNA for the CDR3 is TGTGCCAGCAGTTTAACAGTAGAAGAGACCCAGTACTTC. Residues: CASSLTVEETQYF.

In its sample, this clonotype was seen a few times. V and J are TRBV19 and TRBJ2-7; D may match TRBD1 or TRBD2 (5 bases each). Germline V gives CDR1 LNHDA, CDR2 SQIVND (reference sequence). The CDR3 contains 14 residues. With 7 bases removed from V and 0 bases from J, the gap between germline ends came to 13 bases. The CDR3: CASTLGTGSYEQYF. In nucleotides, the CDR3 is TGTGCCAGTACCCTCGGGACCGGCTCCTACGAGCAGTACTTC.

The chain joins TRBV7-6 to TRBJ2-5, with TRBD2 matching 14 bases. The V and J ends lost 2 bases and 2 bases, in that order; junction bases with no gene match: 7. This CDR3 is built from 18 residues. The germline V gene encodes CDR1 SGHVS and CDR2 FNYEAQ. CDR3 in amino acids: CASSLRLAGGPKQETQYF. Here the CDR3 DNA reads TGTGCCAGCAGCTTAAGACTAGCGGGAGGGCCAAAGCAAGAGACCCAGTACTTC.

This clonotype has at least ten counts. This chain uses TRBV12-3 or TRBV12-4 with TRBJ1-1, with 9 nucleotides matching TRBD1. The length of the CDR3 is 15 residues. V lost 3 bases, J lost 2 bases, and 4 bases stayed unmatched. DNA of the CDR3: TGTGCCAGCAGTTTCCGGACAGGGGTAAACACTGAAGCTTTCTTT. It translates to CASSFRTGVNTEAFF.

This clonotype was counted at least ten times. The V and J genes are TRBV30 and TRBJ2-7; D remains unclear. In germline, CDR1 is GTSNPN, CDR2 SVGIG (reference sequence). CDR3 size: 12 residues. V lost 2 bases and J lost 3, with 8 bases in between. The CDR3 DNA follows: TGTGCCTGGAGTCCAATTAACTACGAGCAGTACTTC. The encoded protein is CAWSPINYEQYF.

The chain carries TRBV30 and TRBJ2-6, with D perhaps TRBD1 (6 bases). The CDR3 is made up of 14 amino acids. Looked up from germline, CDR1 is GTSNPN and CDR2 is SVGIG (reference sequence). Trimming stripped 1 base from V and 2 bases from J, with 6 bases between. The CDR3 bases are TGTGCCTGGAGTGAGGGGGCTGGGGCCAACGTCCTGACTTTC. It is translated as CAWSEGAGANVLTF.

V usage is TRBV4-1 and J usage is TRBJ1-1, with a possible D match to TRBD1 (5 bases). Germline V gene data show CDR1 as MGHRA and CDR2 as YSYEKL. The CDR3 is 15 amino acids. Trimming took 2 bases from V and 7 from J, leaving 17 bases between them. The CDR3 nucleotides read TGCGCCAGCAGCCAAACGGCCCGGGGCACCGTTGAAGCTTTCTTT. Translating gives CASSQTARGTVEAFF.

Comment on this clonotype: One base away lies a much larger clone, so this may be a sequencing read error. The chain has TRBV29-1 and TRBJ2-5; perhaps TRBD2 as D (5 bases). Germline V lookup: CDR1 SQVTM, CDR2 ANQGSEA. The CDR3 is 14 residues long. The CDR3, as DNA: TGCAGCGTTGGTTCCGGGGTGTTCCAAGAGACCCAGAACTTC. It is translated as CSVGSGVFQETQNF.

This clonotype has more than one count but fewer than ten. The V call is TRBV5-1, the J call TRBJ2-7; maybe TRBD1 (6 bases). CDR3 length: 19 residues. Trimming cost V 0 bases and J 3 bases, with 25 bases left between them. In germline, CDR1 is SGHRS, CDR2 YFSETQ. Here the CDR3 DNA reads TGCGCCAGCAGCTTGGTCCCGCGTGTCCGGGACACTTCCTTCTACGAGCAGTACTTC. It encodes CASSLVPRVRDTSFYEQYF.

The DNA of the CDR3 is TGTGCCAGTAGTAACCTCGGAGATGGGCAAGAGACCCAGTACTTC. Translating it yields CASSNLGDGQETQYF. The chain carries TRBV19 and TRBJ2-5, with D hard to call. The CDR3 has 15 amino acids. Per germline, CDR1 LNHDA and CDR2 SQIVND (reference sequence). Trimming removed 4 bases at V and 2 bases at J, with 14 bases between. The entire variable domain, with the rest obtained from reference TRBV19 and TRBJ2-5, is as follows: DGGITQSPKYLFRKEGQNVTLSCEQNLNHDAMYWYRQDPGQGLRLIYYSQIVNDFQKGDIAEGYSVSREKKESFPLTVTSAQKNPTAFYLCASSNLGDGQETQYFGPGTRLLVL.

In its sample, this clonotype was seen once. V usage is TRBV12-3 or TRBV12-4 and J usage is TRBJ2-7, with 7 bases identical to TRBD1. The CDR3 is 15 amino acids. Germline trimming cut 3 bases from V and 1 base from J; bases unmatched to any gene: 6. CDR3 loop: CASSLMTGQSYEQYF. The CDR3 DNA reads as TGTGCCAGCAGTTTGATGACAGGGCAATCCTACGAGCAGTACTTC.

The table lists this clonotype with a few counts. The chain carries TRBV5-6 and TRBJ1-2, with unresolved D. V lost 0 bases to trimming and J lost 8 bases, with 14 bases between them. Germline V gene sequence: CDR1 SGHDT, CDR2 YYEEEE. The CDR3 runs 14 residues. CDR3 sequence: CASSLVRAVDGYTF. CDR3 in DNA: TGTGCCAGCAGCTTGGTAAGGGCTGTCGACGGCTACACCTTC.

This clonotype was recorded a few times. The chain links TRBV6-5 to TRBJ2-6; 7 bases fit TRBD2. CDR1 and CDR2 (germline): MNHEY, SVGAGI. CDR3 length: 19 amino acids. After removal of 6 bases from V and 0 bases from J, the junction contained 14 bases not matched to a gene. The chain's CDR3 is CASRDPLAGAYSGANVLTF. The CDR3 DNA is TGTGCCAGCAGGGACCCCTTAGCGGGCGCGTACTCTGGGGCCAACGTCCTGACTTTC.

In regard to this clonotype: Germline is not matched at one junction end, which may reflect a read error. V usage is TRBV27 and J usage is TRBJ2-7; a possible D gene is TRBD1 (7 bases). The CDR3 length is 16 residues. Germline CDR1 MNHEY, CDR2 SMNVEV (reference sequence). The CDR3 nucleotides are TGTGCCAGCGGTTTATCGGGCGGGACAGTTGTACACGAGCAGTACTTC. This gives the protein CASGLSGGTVVHEQYF.

In the case of this clonotype: This may arise from a read error, as a much more abundant clone is one base away. This chain connects TRBV27 to TRBJ1-1; D uncertain. The V gene's germline CDR1 is MNHEY and CDR2 SMNVEV (reference sequence). The CDR3 sequence is 15 residues long. The CDR3 coding sequence is TGTGCCGGCAGTTTACGGGAACCCCTGGGCACTGAAGCTTTCTTT. Residues: CAGSLREPLGTEAFF.